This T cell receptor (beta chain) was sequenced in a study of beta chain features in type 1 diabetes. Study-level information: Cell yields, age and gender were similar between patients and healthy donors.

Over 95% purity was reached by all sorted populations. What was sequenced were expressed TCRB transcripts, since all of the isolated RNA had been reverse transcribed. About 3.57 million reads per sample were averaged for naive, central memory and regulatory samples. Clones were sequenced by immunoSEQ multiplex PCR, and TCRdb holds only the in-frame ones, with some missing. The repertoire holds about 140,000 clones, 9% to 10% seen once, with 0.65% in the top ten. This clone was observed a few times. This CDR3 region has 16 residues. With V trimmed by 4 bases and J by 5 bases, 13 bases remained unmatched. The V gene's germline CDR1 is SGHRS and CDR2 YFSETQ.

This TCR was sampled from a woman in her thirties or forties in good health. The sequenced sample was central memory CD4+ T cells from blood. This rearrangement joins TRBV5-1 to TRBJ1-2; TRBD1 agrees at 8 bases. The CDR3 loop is CASSLGQGALSYGYTF. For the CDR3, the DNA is TGCGCCAGCAGCCTCGGACAGGGCGCCCTCTCGTATGGCTACACCTTC. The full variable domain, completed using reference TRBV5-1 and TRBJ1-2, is KAGVTQTPRYLIKTRGQQVTLSCSPISGHRSVSWYQQTPGQGLQFLFEYFSETQRNKGNFPGRFSGRQFSNSRSEMNVSTLELGDSALYLCASSLGQGALSYGYTFGSGTRLTVV.